Here is one T cell receptor beta chain with its context. The antigen remains unidentified. Genomic DNA from each subset was divided evenly over several immunoSEQ plates. The data were produced by immunoSEQ multiplex PCR, yet TCRdb's version contains in-frame clones alone and is incomplete. The table shows about 1.5 million clones, with roughly 97% occurring only once. The CDR3 has 14 residues. The ends lost 3 bases at V and 8 bases at J; junction bases unmatched: 7. Per the germline V gene, CDR1 is SQVTM and CDR2 is ANQGSEA. These data belong to a study of shared clonotypes between healthy human individuals. Study outcomes and limitations: Across four donors, naive CD4 shared roughly 5%, naive CD8 3.5% to 4%, memory CD4 about 2.4%, memory CD8 0.4%.

The chain uses TRBV29-1 and TRBJ2-1; 10 bases agree with TRBD2. Source material: naive CD4+ T cells sorted from blood. Subset meaning: CD45RA+ positively selected. The source of this sequence is a man aged 25 to 40 in good health. CDR3 amino acids: CSVEGLAGVDEQFF. The CDR3 DNA sequence: TGCAGCGTTGAGGGGCTAGCGGGAGTCGATGAGCAGTTCTTC.